These 27 T cell receptor beta chains originate from one sample sequenced in a study of regulatory T cells in long-lasting Graves disease. Construction of the TCR beta libraries employed iRepertoire HTBI primers in conjunction with Arm-PCR of CDR3 regions. In TCRdb, the multiplex PCR reads were re-called with MiXCR into one record per CDR3 protein. The profile shows 250,000 or so distinct CDR3 sequences, 20% to 25% of them singletons. The time point is: newly diagnosed GD, antithyroid drugs for less than 3 months. Preparation of the TCR library used RNA extracted from PBMCs. The sample was peripheral blood mononuclear cells (PBMCs), taken at new diagnosis, from a patient treated with antithyroid drugs. These receptors were collected from a female donor with Graves disease.

Notes on this clonotype: Since a much larger clone is just one base distant, this may be a read error. The DNA of the CDR3 is TGTGCCAGCAGCCCACTGGGCATCGAGACACAGAGAACCTTC. Protein sequence: CASSPLGIETQRTF. The chain uses TRBV7-9 and TRBJ1-2; D gene unclear. The CDR3 runs to 14 residues. CDR1 and CDR2 (germline): SEHNR, FQNEAQ (reference sequence). Trimming took 5 bases from V and 14 from J, leaving 24 bases between them.

V usage is TRBV7-6 and J usage is TRBJ1-6; D is unresolved. CDR1 and CDR2 (germline): SGHVS, FNYEAQ. V was trimmed by 4 bases and J by 6 bases, leaving 10 bases between them. This CDR3 is 14 amino acids long. CDR3 coding DNA: TGTGCCAGCAGCTCTGGACTCTCTAATTCACCCCTCCACTTT. Its translation is CASSSGLSNSPLHF.

This clonotype was recorded many times. CDR3 in DNA: TGTGCCAGCAGTGTTAACAGGTTTTATAGCAATCAGCCCCAGCATTTT. It translates to CASSVNRFYSNQPQHF. This chain joins TRBV6-2 or TRBV6-3 and TRBJ1-5; D might be TRBD1 (5 bases). The V gene lost 5 bases and the J gene lost 0 bases, with 14 bases spanning the gap. Germline CDR1 and CDR2: MNHEY and SVGEGT. The CDR3 consists of 16 residues.

The chain is built from TRBV6-2 or TRBV6-3 and TRBJ2-7; D may be TRBD2 (5 bases). The CDR3 length is 14 residues. The germline CDR1 and CDR2 sequences are MNHEY and SVGEGT. Between the trimmed V and J ends, which lost 5 bases and 7 bases, there was a span of 18 bases. DNA for the CDR3: TGTGCCAGCAGTGAAAATCCGGGTTGGAGGGAGCAGTACTTC. Encoded protein: CASSENPGWREQYF.

In this sample, this clonotype turned up a few times. The rearrangement uses TRBV6-1 and TRBJ1-2; 8 bases line up with TRBD1. The trim removed 6 bases at V and 6 bases at J, leaving 0 bases unmatched. CDR1 and CDR2 (germline): MNHNS, SASEGT. The CDR3 totals 11 residues. CDR3: CASRQGDGYTF. CDR3 DNA sequence: TGTGCCAGCAGACAGGGGGATGGCTACACCTTC.

CDR3 in amino acids: CSARTLTYEQYF. CDR3 bases: TGCAGTGCTCGGACTCTCACCTACGAGCAGTACTTC. The chain carries TRBV20-1 and TRBJ2-7; TRBD2 is a possible D gene (5 bases). Trimming removed 5 bases at V and 2 bases at J, with 10 bases between. This CDR3 spans 12 amino acids. CDR1 is DFQATT and CDR2 is SNEGSKA in the germline V gene (reference sequence).

CDR3 DNA: TGTGCCAGCGCCAGGGACACTAACATTCAGTACTTC. As protein: CASARDTNIQYF. The J gene is TRBJ2-4, the V gene TRBV9; perhaps TRBD1 as D (6 bases). The CDR3 extends over 12 amino acids. Looked up from germline, CDR1 is SGDLS and CDR2 is YYNGEE. With 7 bases removed from V and 7 bases from J, the gap between germline ends came to 12 bases.

This clonotype was counted ten times or more. The V call is TRBV7-9, the J call TRBJ2-1, with D possibly being TRBD1 (5 bases). The CDR3 runs to 16 residues. The V gene lost 1 base and the J gene lost 4 bases, with 14 bases spanning the gap. Germline V lookup: CDR1 SEHNR, CDR2 FQNEAQ (reference sequence). The CDR3 loop reads CASSLGTSLRYNEQFF. The CDR3 DNA sequence: TGTGCCAGCAGCTTAGGGACAAGTTTACGATACAATGAGCAGTTCTTC.

The chain employs TRBV7-8 and TRBJ1-2; D call uncertain. The germline CDR1 and CDR2 sequences are SGHVS and FQNEAQ. The CDR3 covers 14 residues. The germline V and J ends were trimmed by 2 bases and 8 bases, with 15 bases remaining between them. The CDR3 spells CASSLTVSGTGYTF. The CDR3 nucleotides read TGTGCCAGCAGCTTAACAGTTTCGGGAACCGGCTACACCTTC.

Concerning this clonotype itself: A single base separates this from a much larger clone, so it may be a read error. The chain links TRBV5-1 to TRBJ1-1; TRBD1 is a possible D gene (5 bases). The germline V and J ends were trimmed by 4 bases and 5 bases, with 15 bases remaining between them. In germline, CDR1 is SGHRS, CDR2 YFSETQ. The CDR3 runs 14 residues. In DNA form, the CDR3 reads TGCGCCAGCAGCACAGGACGGGAGGGGACTGAAGCTTTCTTT. The encoded protein is CASSTGREGTEAFF.

This sequence joins TRBV10-2 and TRBJ2-2; the D gene is possibly TRBD1 (5 bases). Germline V lookup: CDR1 WSHSY, CDR2 SAAADI. The V end was cut by 3 bases, the J end by 6 bases, with 11 bases between. CDR3 size: 14 residues. The CDR3 nucleotides read TGCGCCAGCAGTGATTGGATGGGGCCCGGGGAGCTGTTTTTT. Translated: CASSDWMGPGELFF.

The table lists this clonotype with many counts. This chain connects TRBV4-2 to TRBJ2-7; no definite D call. The CDR3 spans 15 residues. Germline CDR1 and CDR2: LGHNA and YNFKEQ. The germline V and J ends were trimmed by 0 bases and 6 bases, with 15 bases remaining between them. CDR3: CASSQERRTVPEQYF. The CDR3 coding sequence is TGTGCCAGCAGCCAAGAGAGGAGAACAGTTCCCGAGCAGTACTTC.

This clonotype showed up many times. V usage is TRBV11-2 and J usage is TRBJ2-5, with D hard to call. Looked up from germline, CDR1 is SGHAT and CDR2 is FQNNGV. V was pared by 1 base and J by 2 bases, with 5 bases between. The CDR3 is made up of 13 amino acids. The CDR3 sequence is CASSLGGQETQYF. DNA for the CDR3: TGTGCCAGCAGCTTAGGGGGACAAGAGACCCAGTACTTC.

The table lists this clonotype with many counts. The gene calls are TRBV20-1 and TRBJ2-1; 9 positions agree with TRBD2. V trimming: 4 bases; J trimming: 9 bases; junction bases outside the gene matches: 4. CDR1 and CDR2 (germline): DFQATT, SNEGSKA (reference sequence). This CDR3 is built from 12 residues. Here the CDR3 DNA reads TGCAGTGCTACAAGTAGCGGGGGTGAGCAGTTCTTC. Translated: CSATSSGGEQFF.

This clonotype has ten or more counts. The chain is built from TRBV20-1 and TRBJ2-7; TRBD2 matches at 11 bases. This CDR3 contains 15 residues. V lost 3 bases, J lost 3 bases, and 7 bases stayed unmatched. Germline CDR1 DFQATT, CDR2 SNEGSKA (reference sequence). The chain's CDR3 is CSASPPLAGGYEQYF. In DNA, the CDR3 is TGCAGTGCTAGTCCCCCCCTAGCGGGGGGCTACGAGCAGTACTTC.

At least ten counts were recorded for this clonotype. This chain joins TRBV2 and TRBJ1-1; possible D gene TRBD1, 6 bases. The CDR3 covers 15 residues. V lost 6 bases, J lost 1 base, and 15 bases lay in between. The germline V gene has CDR1 SNHLY and CDR2 FYNNEI. DNA for the CDR3: TGTGCCAGCAGGCGACAGGAGACGGGGAACACTGAAGCTTTCTTT. This codes for CASRRQETGNTEAFF.

This clonotype has a count of ten or more. The chain couples TRBV7-9 to TRBJ2-3; D is perhaps TRBD1 (7 bases). V lost 0 bases to trimming and J lost 10 bases, with 11 bases between them. The CDR3 totals 13 residues. Germline V lookup: CDR1 SEHNR, CDR2 FQNEAQ (reference sequence). As DNA, the CDR3 is TGTGCCAGCAGCTTAGCGCAGGGGGACTCGCAGTATTTT. Translated, it gives CASSLAQGDSQYF. Full variable domain (remainder filled in from reference TRBV7-9 and TRBJ2-3): DTGVSQNPRHKITKRGQNVTFRCDPISEHNRLYWYRQTLGQGPEFLTYFQNEAQLEKSRLLSDRFSAERPKGSFSTLEIQRTEQGDSAMYLCASSLAQGDSQYFGPGTRLTVL.

Ten or more counts support this clonotype. V gene TRBV28 combines with J gene TRBJ1-6; D may be TRBD1 (6 bases). The CDR3 runs to 15 residues. V lost 2 bases and J lost 10, with 15 bases in between. Germline CDR1 and CDR2: MDHEN and SYDVKM. The CDR3 region is CASSLARGGGSPLHF. In nucleotides, the CDR3 is TGTGCCAGCAGTTTAGCCAGGGGTGGAGGGTCACCCCTCCACTTT.

With regard to this clonotype: A far larger clone is just one base off, so this is likely a read error. This chain links TRBV12-3 or TRBV12-4 with TRBJ2-1, with 11 nucleotides matching TRBD2. This CDR3 comprises 17 residues. J was trimmed by 10 bases and V by 5 bases; bases with no gene match: 16. CDR3 nucleotide sequence: TGTGCCAGCAGTCCTGGGGTAGCGGGAGGGGTGGCTTACGAGCAGTTCTTC. Encoded protein: CASSPGVAGGVAYEQFF.

As regards this clonotype: Only one base separates this from a far larger clonotype, so it likely reflects a read error. This chain joins TRBV7-3 and TRBJ2-5, with TRBD1 matching 9 bases. V lost 4 bases to trimming and J lost 11 bases; unmatched junction nucleotides: 20. CDR3 size: 17 residues. The germline gives CDR1 SGHTA, CDR2 FQGTGA. CDR3 bases: TGTGCCAGCAGCTCAAGGCTGGGACAGGGTGGGTACAATGAGCAGTACTTC. It encodes CASSSRLGQGGYNEQYF.

This clonotype was found many times. A read error may account for a junction end that differs from germline. V gene TRBV5-1 combines with J gene TRBJ2-7; 9 nucleotides line up with TRBD1. The CDR3 is 14 residues long. Germline V gene sequence: CDR1 SGHRS, CDR2 YFSETQ. Here the CDR3 reads CASSYTGGSNEQYF. The CDR3 coding sequence is TGCGCCAGCAGCTATACAGGGGGCTCCAACGAGCAGTACTTC.

This chain uses TRBV12-5 with TRBJ2-3, with a possible D match to TRBD2 (6 bases). Trimming left V 5 bases short and J 6 bases short, with 18 bases between. The CDR3 extends over 15 amino acids. Germline loops: CDR1 LGHNT, CDR2 FRNRAP. CDR3 loop: CASGGGNHRRDTQYF. The CDR3 DNA reads TGTGCTAGTGGTGGCGGGAACCACAGAAGGGATACGCAGTATTTT.

The gene calls are TRBV6-1 and TRBJ1-3, with 8 positions matching TRBD1. V shed 7 bases and J 0 bases; nucleotides not matched to a gene: 5. Germline V lookup: CDR1 MNHNS, CDR2 SASEGT. The CDR3 is 15 residues long. The CDR3 loop reads CASTFDRGSGNTIYF. CDR3 sequence (DNA): TGTGCCAGCACCTTCGACAGGGGCTCTGGAAACACCATATATTTT.

This clonotype has ten or more counts. The chain links TRBV5-6 to TRBJ2-7; the match to TRBD1 covers 7 bases. V dropped 4 bases and J dropped 2; count of bases not matched to a gene: 12. The CDR3 runs to 16 residues. The germline V gene has CDR1 SGHDT and CDR2 YYEEEE. In DNA form, the CDR3 reads TGTGCCAGCAGCAAACAAGGACAGGTAATCACCTACGAGCAGTACTTC. It specifies CASSKQGQVITYEQYF.

This clonotype has a handful of counts. The chain is built from TRBV5-6 and TRBJ2-6; D remains unclear. Trimming left V 0 bases short and J 0 bases short, with 10 bases between. Germline V gene lookup returns CDR1 SGHDT and CDR2 YYEEEE. The CDR3 loop spans 17 amino acids. Here the CDR3 reads CASSLVLSLSGANVLTF. Here the CDR3 DNA reads TGTGCCAGCAGCTTGGTACTCTCCCTCTCTGGGGCCAACGTCCTGACTTTC.

This clonotype was seen at least ten times. The rearrangement uses TRBV7-9 and TRBJ1-3; the D is unclear. The V and J ends lost 5 bases and 0 bases respectively, with 11 bases between them. The V gene's germline CDR1 is SEHNR and CDR2 FQNEAQ (reference sequence). This CDR3 region has 15 residues. CDR3: CASSRAVSSGNTIYF. Here the CDR3 DNA reads TGTGCCAGCAGCCGGGCGGTGAGCTCTGGAAACACCATATATTTT.

This clonotype was recorded at least ten times. This chain uses TRBV3-1 with TRBJ1-1, with a weak D call TRBD1 (5 bases). Trimming cost V 3 bases and J 1 base, with 9 bases left between them. The CDR3 extends over 14 amino acids. Germline lookup yields CDR1 LGHDT and CDR2 YNNKEL (reference sequence). CDR3 residues: CASSQMGENTEAFF. For the CDR3, the DNA is TGTGCCAGCAGCCAGATGGGGGAGAACACTGAAGCTTTCTTT.